Below, 15 T cell receptor beta chains from the same sample are listed, as sequenced in a study of T-cell memory formation after mild COVID-19. TCRdb used MiXCR to reprocess the 5' RACE reads, holding one entry per CDR3 protein. The repertoire includes 350,000 or so distinct CDR3 sequences, 20% to 25% of them detected once, and roughly an eighth sits in the top ten. Material: PBMCs or a T cell subset sorted from them (not recorded which). The receptors were gathered from an adult woman who had mild COVID-19 (a few samples of this study predate the infection). Cell type and time point are not known.

The chain has TRBV7-2 and TRBJ2-3; no definite D call. The germline V gene encodes CDR1 SGHTA and CDR2 FQGNSA. Trimming stripped 1 base from V and 5 bases from J, with 13 bases between. This CDR3 spans 15 amino acids. The CDR3 DNA follows: TGTGCCAGCAGCTTAGGAAGGAGCGTCATAGATACGCAGTATTTT. It codes for CASSLGRSVIDTQYF.

This clonotype was counted a few times. The chain uses TRBV4-2 and TRBJ2-1, with 12 bases identical to TRBD2. Germline trimming cut 5 bases from V and 4 bases from J; bases unmatched to any gene: 6. Germline V gives CDR1 LGHNA, CDR2 YNFKEQ. The CDR3 loop spans 16 amino acids. CDR3 amino acids: CASSSQTSGGYNEQFF. In DNA, the CDR3 is TGTGCCAGCAGCTCCCAGACTAGCGGGGGATACAATGAGCAGTTCTTC.

The table lists this clonotype with a few counts. The chain links TRBV7-2 to TRBJ2-1; 8 bases fit TRBD2. The CDR3 runs to 15 residues. Losses at the gene ends were 2 bases for V and 4 bases for J; bases not matched to a gene: 4. The V gene's germline CDR1 is SGHTA and CDR2 FQGNSA. The CDR3 region is CASSLQLAVYNEQFF. CDR3 in DNA: TGTGCCAGCAGCTTACAACTAGCGGTTTACAATGAGCAGTTCTTC. The entire variable domain, with the rest obtained from reference TRBV7-2 and TRBJ2-1, is as follows: GAGVSQSPSNKVTEKGKDVELRCDPISGHTALYWYRQSLGQGLEFLIYFQGNSAPDKSGLPSDRFSAERTGGSVSTLTIQRTQQEDSAVYLCASSLQLAVYNEQFFGPGTRLTVL.

The chain has TRBV12-3 or TRBV12-4 and TRBJ1-4; a weak D match, TRBD1 (6 bases). V lost 5 bases and J 5 bases, leaving 12 bases between the germline ends. The CDR3 length is 14 residues. The CDR3 spells CASSTGTFNEKLFF. CDR3 nucleotide sequence: TGTGCCAGCAGTACCGGGACATTCAATGAAAAACTGTTTTTT.

The chain uses TRBV10-3 and TRBJ2-7; 12 bases agree with TRBD1. Germline-derived CDR1 and CDR2 are ENHRY and SYGVKD. V dropped 9 bases and J dropped 9; count of bases not matched to a gene: 12. The CDR3 sequence is 14 residues long. CDR3 nucleotide sequence: TGTGCCATGGCGGGACAGGGGGCCAAAGGAGGGCAGTACTTC. Its protein product is CAMAGQGAKGGQYF.

The chain employs TRBV29-1 and TRBJ2-3; D is unresolved. CDR3 size: 12 residues. Trimming took 0 bases from V and 6 from J, leaving 7 bases between them. In germline, CDR1 is SQVTM, CDR2 ANQGSEA. For the CDR3, the DNA is TGCAGCGTTGAAGAGGACGGGGATACGCAGTATTTT. Its translation: CSVEEDGDTQYF.

Note on this clonotype: The junction and the germline gene differ at one end; a read error may be behind it. The rearrangement uses TRBV7-9 and TRBJ2-2, with 8 positions matching TRBD1. The CDR3 has 17 amino acids. Germline V lookup: CDR1 SEHNR, CDR2 FQNEAQ (reference sequence). As DNA, the CDR3 is TGTGCCATCAGCGCAGAGCAGGGGGCCGGCTACACCGGGGAGCTGTTTTTT. This codes for CAISAEQGAGYTGELFF. Full variable domain (rest looked up from reference TRBV7-9 and TRBJ2-2): DTGVSQNPRHKITKRGQNVTFRCDPISEHNRLYWYRQTLGQGPEFLTYFQNEAQLEKSRLLSDRFSAERPKGSFSTLEIQRTEQGDSAMYLCAISAEQGAGYTGELFFGEGSRLTVL.

The chain has TRBV11-2 and TRBJ2-1; TRBD2 matches 10 bases. With V trimmed by 5 bases and J by 5 bases, 6 bases remained unmatched. This CDR3 region has 15 residues. Germline V gene data show CDR1 as SGHAT and CDR2 as FQNNGV. The CDR3 bases are TGTGCCAGCAGCATTGGACTAGCGGAACACAATGAGCAGTTCTTC. Translation: CASSIGLAEHNEQFF.

This clonotype was seen more than once but under ten times. This chain connects TRBV5-1 to TRBJ2-7; the D gene could be TRBD1 or TRBD2 (5 bases each). The CDR3 consists of 15 residues. The V gene's germline CDR1 is SGHRS and CDR2 YFSETQ. Between the trimmed V and J ends, which lost 1 base and 2 bases, there was a span of 13 bases. CDR3: CASSLLPGRAYEQYF. CDR3 nucleotide sequence: TGCGCCAGCAGCTTGCTTCCGGGACGGGCCTACGAGCAGTACTTC.

This clonotype was seen a few times. The chain combines TRBV10-2 with TRBJ2-1; D is uncertain. V lost 2 bases and J lost 8, with 13 bases in between. Germline CDR1 is WSHSY and CDR2 is SAAADI. The CDR3 extends over 14 amino acids. Here the CDR3 DNA reads TGCGCCAGCAGTGAGACCCTGGGGTATTATGAGCAGTTCTTC. As protein: CASSETLGYYEQFF.

V is TRBV27 and J is TRBJ2-4; D perhaps matches TRBD1 (6 bases). V lost 5 bases and J lost 7, with 15 bases in between. This CDR3 contains 14 residues. Germline CDR1 and CDR2: MNHEY and SMNVEV (reference sequence). The CDR3 region has the DNA TGTGCCAGCAGTGCTGCCGGACAGCGTAACATTCAGTACTTC. Amino acid sequence: CASSAAGQRNIQYF.

V gene TRBV20-1 combines with J gene TRBJ1-1, with TRBD1 identical over 7 bases. V lost 2 bases to trimming and J lost 0 bases; unmatched junction nucleotides: 3. The CDR3 length is 14 residues. Germline V gene lookup returns CDR1 DFQATT and CDR2 SNEGSKA (reference sequence). CDR3: CSARQGVLNTEAFF. The CDR3 region has the DNA TGCAGTGCTAGACAGGGGGTTTTGAACACTGAAGCTTTCTTT.

The chain has TRBV4-1 and TRBJ1-3, with no clear D. Germline values: CDR1 MGHRA, CDR2 YSYEKL. Between the trimmed V and J ends, which lost 6 bases and 0 bases, there was a span of 12 bases. The CDR3 consists of 15 residues. The DNA of the CDR3 is TGCGCCAGCAGAGCGATCGGCCTCTCTGGAAACACCATATATTTT. The encoded protein is CASRAIGLSGNTIYF.

There are many counts of this clonotype. The J gene is TRBJ2-1, the V gene TRBV5-1; 8 positions match TRBD1. This CDR3 contains 15 residues. V lost 4 bases to trimming and J lost 2 bases; unmatched junction nucleotides: 5. Germline V gene lookup returns CDR1 SGHRS and CDR2 YFSETQ. CDR3 in DNA: TGCGCCAGCAGCAGACAGGGGCCCACCTACAATGAGCAGTTCTTC. Residues: CASSRQGPTYNEQFF.

The CDR3 reads CASSLEEAGANVLTF. CDR3 sequence (DNA): TGTGCCAGCAGCTTAGAGGAGGCGGGGGCCAACGTCCTGACTTTC. The chain carries TRBV7-8 and TRBJ2-6, with D possibly matching TRBD2 (5 bases). The CDR3 loop spans 15 amino acids. V lost 1 base and J 4 bases, leaving 8 bases between the germline ends. From germline, CDR1 is SGHVS and CDR2 FQNEAQ.